The clone carrying this TCR beta chain was counted once. Its antigen is unknown. Investigators spread the genomic DNA of each subset evenly over several immunoSEQ plates. Produced via immunoSEQ multiplex PCR; TCRdb's table is partial and in-frame only. The sample yields approximately 840,000 clones, 96% seen once. Naive CD8 cells lacked CD45RO, underwent positive selection for CCR7 and left out terminally differentiated effector memory CD45RA+ cells. The sample originates from a study of shared clonotypes between healthy human individuals. Regarding the study as a whole: Tissue TCR repertoires likely differ from these blood-only repertoires. Sorted-subset samples were not fully sequenced, rarefaction indicated.

The V gene's germline CDR1 is LNHNV and CDR2 YYDKDF (reference sequence). After removal of 0 bases from V and 6 bases from J, the junction contained 11 bases not matched to a gene. This CDR3 spans 16 amino acids. This receptor was taken from a man aged 30 to 39 in good health. Sequenced: naive CD8+ T cells sorted from blood. This chain joins TRBV15 and TRBJ2-7, with 7 bases that match TRBD2. The CDR3 loop is CATSRDRGEGRREQYF. Here the CDR3 DNA reads TGTGCCACCAGCAGAGATCGGGGGGAGGGCCGTCGCGAGCAGTACTTC.